This T cell receptor (beta chain) derives from a study of T cells in Graves' hyperthyroidism and ophthalmopathy. At least ten counts were recorded for this clonotype. Germline V lookup: CDR1 MNHEY, CDR2 SVGEGT. The CDR3 runs to 14 residues. Germline trimming cut 2 bases from V and 5 bases from J; bases unmatched to any gene: 2. What was amplified from RNA transcripts were TCR beta CDR3 regions. First-round RT-PCR targeting the TCR CDR3 was performed with the HTBI primer set. TCRdb ran MiXCR on the multiplex PCR reads and lists one entry per CDR3 protein. The sample lists more than 600,000 distinct CDR3 sequences, roughly 17% occurring once.

The gene calls are TRBV6-2 or TRBV6-3 and TRBJ1-5; 8 nucleotides agree with TRBD1. Sequenced: blood. This clonotype originated in a man younger than 35 with Graves' hyperthyroidism. The CDR3 DNA reads TGTGCCAGCAGTTACGACAGGGGAGATCAGCCCCAGCATTTT. Translating it yields CASSYDRGDQPQHF.